Listed here is a single TCR beta chain. This sample is part of a study of shared clonotypes between healthy human individuals. Splitting the CD4+ cells yielded a CD45RA+ naive subset and a CD45RA-negative memory subset. Over several immunoSEQ plates, each subset's genomic DNA was distributed in even portions. The method was immunoSEQ multiplex PCR; TCRdb's version includes in-frame clones alone and lacks a portion of them. The table shows around 2,000,000 clones, with approximately 95% occurring only once. CDR3 length: 16 amino acids. Trimming at V came to 5 bases and at J to 2 bases, leaving 5 bases not matched to a gene.

This TCR derives from a man aged 18 to 30 in good health. The sample taken for sequencing was naive CD4+ T cells sorted from blood. Subset denoted: CD45RA+ positively selected. V usage is TRBV5-3 and J usage is TRBJ2-3; 13 bases map to TRBD2. Being an ORF, TRBV5-3 has a function that is uncertain. CDR3: CARRALAGGLTDTQYF. The CDR3 coding sequence is TGTGCCAGAAGGGCACTAGCGGGGGGGCTCACAGATACGCAGTATTTT.